One and the same sample provided the 23 T cell receptor beta chains below, sequenced in a study of cytomegalovirus exposure and HLA in healthy donors. The study ran its PCR with 60 Vbeta and 13 Jbeta primers. The data were produced by immunoSEQ multiplex PCR, yet TCRdb's version contains in-frame clones alone and is incomplete. The sample shows about 98,000 clones, under 80% of them seen only once. The sequencing sample was made of PBMCs. The receptors derive from a male donor in good health and CMV-seronegative.

The chain employs TRBV5-1 and TRBJ1-1, with a possible D match to TRBD1 (5 bases). This CDR3 is 15 amino acids long. Trimming took off 4 bases at V and 2 bases at J, with 15 bases between the two ends. Looked up from germline, CDR1 is SGHRS and CDR2 is YFSETQ. The CDR3 region has the DNA TGCGCCAGCAGCATAGGGGATAAGGGTAACACTGAAGCTTTCTTT. This codes for CASSIGDKGNTEAFF.

V is TRBV27 and J is TRBJ1-2; the match to TRBD1 covers 8 bases. Per germline, CDR1 MNHEY and CDR2 SMNVEV (reference sequence). The CDR3 is made up of 13 amino acids. V lost 5 bases and J lost 8; bases outside the gene matches: 7. The CDR3 DNA reads as TGTGCCAGCAGTCCCACAGGGGGTCGGGGCTACACCTTC. Translating gives CASSPTGGRGYTF.

This clone was observed a handful of times. This chain links TRBV11-2 with TRBJ2-3, with D tentatively TRBD2 (6 bases). V was trimmed by 6 bases and J by 4 bases, leaving 17 bases between them. Germline V lookup: CDR1 SGHAT, CDR2 FQNNGV. CDR3 length: 15 residues. The CDR3 bases are TGTGCCAGCAGTGCGTCGGGAGACCGGGCAGATACGCAGTATTTT. It specifies CASSASGDRADTQYF.

The V call is TRBV19, the J call TRBJ1-5, with D tentatively TRBD1 (5 bases). The CDR3 extends over 17 amino acids. Between the trimmed V and J ends, which lost 3 bases and 4 bases, there was a span of 19 bases. Looked up from germline, CDR1 is LNHDA and CDR2 is SQIVND (reference sequence). CDR3 bases: TGTGCCAGTAGTATCCCCCTGTCAGGGATCGGAAATCAGCCCCAGCATTTT. Translated, it gives CASSIPLSGIGNQPQHF.

V is TRBV7-3 and J is TRBJ2-5; D remains ambiguous. V lost 2 bases, J lost 3 bases, and 13 bases lay in between. This CDR3 is built from 15 residues. Per the germline V gene, CDR1 is SGHTA and CDR2 is FQGTGA. CDR3 region: CASSLGYGSEETQYF. The CDR3 bases are TGTGCCAGCAGCTTAGGTTACGGCAGCGAAGAGACCCAGTACTTC.

This clone was counted a single time. The chain is built from TRBV10-3 and TRBJ1-4; 8 bases agree with TRBD1. Germline CDR1 ENHRY, CDR2 SYGVKD. V was clipped by 5 bases and J by 8 bases; unmatched bases: 4. CDR3 length: 13 amino acids. This CDR3 reads CAISQGAEEKLFF. The CDR3 DNA is TGTGCCATCAGTCAGGGGGCCGAGGAAAAACTGTTTTTT.

This clone was picked up a small number of times. This chain joins TRBV9 and TRBJ2-7; TRBD1 matches 8 bases. From germline, CDR1 is SGDLS and CDR2 YYNGEE. The CDR3 spans 15 residues. V lost 0 bases to trimming and J lost 3 bases; unmatched junction nucleotides: 5. Here the CDR3 DNA reads TGTGCCAGCAGCGTAGGTCAGGGGGCAGACTACGAGCAGTACTTC. This translates into CASSVGQGADYEQYF.

This chain joins TRBV9 and TRBJ2-3; D is unresolved. V was cut by 1 base and J by 2 bases, with 17 bases left in between. The CDR3 contains 17 residues. Germline CDR1 reads SGDLS; CDR2 reads YYNGEE. The CDR3 loop is CASSVYDGILYTDTQYF. CDR3 nucleotides: TGTGCCAGCAGCGTATATGATGGAATACTATACACAGATACGCAGTATTTT.

This clone was counted only a few times. The chain couples TRBV30 to TRBJ2-1; D perhaps matches TRBD2 (6 bases). The CDR3 runs 16 residues. The germline CDR1 and CDR2 sequences are GTSNPN and SVGIG (reference sequence). The V gene lost 0 bases and the J gene lost 0 bases, with 12 bases spanning the gap. Written as DNA, the CDR3 is TGTGCCTGGAGTGTAGAAGGGCGGGGCTCCTACAATGAGCAGTTCTTC. It codes for CAWSVEGRGSYNEQFF.

This clone came up a few times. The chain is built from TRBV28 and TRBJ1-5, with D maybe TRBD1 (6 bases). V was trimmed by 5 bases and J by 0 bases, leaving 17 bases between them. CDR1 MDHEN and CDR2 SYDVKM come from the germline V gene. This CDR3 is built from 17 residues. CDR3 residues: CASSPPPGHNSNQPQHF. CDR3 DNA: TGTGCCAGCAGTCCCCCCCCGGGACATAATAGCAATCAGCCCCAGCATTTT.

This sequence joins TRBV9 and TRBJ1-5, with D possibly being TRBD1 (6 bases). Germline lookup yields CDR1 SGDLS and CDR2 YYNGEE. The CDR3 has 15 residues. The germline V and J ends were trimmed by 3 bases and 3 bases, with 13 bases remaining between them. The CDR3 DNA sequence: TGTGCCAGCAGCGAGGGGGACAAATTCAATCAGCCCCAGCATTTT. This translates into CASSEGDKFNQPQHF.

This clone was detected a few times. The chain couples TRBV29-1 to TRBJ2-7; D is ambiguous. The CDR3 runs 13 residues. Trimming took off 6 bases at V and 0 bases at J, with 12 bases between the two ends. Germline loops: CDR1 SQVTM, CDR2 ANQGSEA. The CDR3 region has the DNA TGCAGCGTCCAGGTCGACCTCTCCTACGAGCAGTACTTC. It translates to CSVQVDLSYEQYF.

This clone occurred once. The CDR3 protein is CASSLTNGINEQFF. The CDR3 bases are TGTGCCAGCAGCTTAACTAACGGGATCAATGAGCAGTTCTTC. The rearrangement links TRBV11-2 to TRBJ2-1; a weak D match, TRBD2 (5 bases). The germline gives CDR1 SGHAT, CDR2 FQNNGV. The CDR3 is 14 amino acids. V lost 2 bases to trimming and J lost 6 bases, with 11 bases between them.

This chain connects TRBV7-9 to TRBJ2-7, with 7 positions matching TRBD2. V lost 2 bases and J lost 2; bases outside the gene matches: 12. The CDR3 contains 17 residues. Germline-derived CDR1 and CDR2 are SEHNR and FQNEAQ (reference sequence). CDR3 in amino acids: CASSLRGGDFSAYEQYF. CDR3 bases: TGTGCCAGCAGCTTAAGGGGAGGGGACTTCTCAGCCTACGAGCAGTACTTC.

The chain joins TRBV9 to TRBJ2-7, with D hard to call. CDR1 and CDR2 (germline): SGDLS, YYNGEE. The length of the CDR3 is 18 residues. V lost 3 bases and J lost 4, with 26 bases in between. The CDR3 region has the DNA TGTGCCAGCAGCGCCGTTCCCCCCCCGCAGCGCCTTATGTACGAGCAGTACTTC. It encodes CASSAVPPPQRLMYEQYF.

J is TRBJ2-4 and V is TRBV30; TRBD2 agrees at 12 bases. V dropped 2 bases and J dropped 10; count of bases not matched to a gene: 12. This CDR3 is built from 16 residues. Germline V gene lookup returns CDR1 GTSNPN and CDR2 SVGIG (reference sequence). The CDR3, as DNA: TGTGCCTGGAGTCAGGCACTAGCGGGAGGACTTGATATTCAGTACTTC. Amino acids: CAWSQALAGGLDIQYF.

The chain recombines TRBV2 with TRBJ2-7; 9 nucleotides agree with TRBD2. This CDR3 has 16 residues. Germline lookup yields CDR1 SNHLY and CDR2 FYNNEI. The junction had 8 bases not matched to a gene; V was cut back by 3 bases and J by 2 bases. For the CDR3, the DNA is TGTGCCAGCAGTGAGGGTAGCGGGAGACTAACCTACGAGCAGTACTTC. Translation gives CASSEGSGRLTYEQYF.

V and J are TRBV27 and TRBJ2-7; D ambiguous. The germline V gene has CDR1 MNHEY and CDR2 SMNVEV (reference sequence). V was cut by 3 bases and J by 7 bases, with 7 bases left in between. CDR3 length: 11 residues. CDR3 nucleotide sequence: TGTGCCAGCAGTTTTTCGACTGAGCAGTACTTC. It encodes CASSFSTEQYF.

The gene calls are TRBV4-1 and TRBJ2-2, with 8 bases lining up with TRBD2. The junction had 11 bases not matched to a gene; V was cut back by 3 bases and J by 2 bases. This CDR3 comprises 18 residues. The V gene's germline CDR1 is MGHRA and CDR2 YSYEKL. The CDR3 nucleotides are TGCGCCAGCAGCCACCCTCAGACGGGAGGGCCCAACACCGGGGAGCTGTTTTTT. This codes for CASSHPQTGGPNTGELFF.

This chain links TRBV28 with TRBJ1-2; no reliable D call. The CDR3 sequence is 15 residues long. Trimming removed 5 bases at V and 7 bases at J, with 20 bases between. CDR1 MDHEN and CDR2 SYDVKM come from the germline V gene. The CDR3 nucleotides are TGTGCCAGCAGTGCCCCCGATGGGGAAGAGGGTGGCTACACCTTC. This gives the protein CASSAPDGEEGGYTF.

The chain is built from TRBV15 and TRBJ2-5; no definite D call. The germline V gene encodes CDR1 LNHNV and CDR2 YYDKDF (reference sequence). V was shortened by 1 base and J by 1 base, with 16 bases between the two germline ends. The CDR3 spans 17 residues. This CDR3 reads CATSRARRGTLQETQYF. Written as DNA, the CDR3 is TGTGCCACCAGCAGAGCGAGGCGCGGTACCCTCCAAGAGACCCAGTACTTC.

This clone came up a few times. V is TRBV19 and J is TRBJ1-5; D perhaps matches TRBD1 (6 bases). Deletions cut 4 bases from V and 0 bases from J, with 13 bases between. This CDR3 comprises 16 residues. Looked up from germline, CDR1 is LNHDA and CDR2 is SQIVND (reference sequence). The DNA for the CDR3 is TGTGCCAGTAGTAGGGTCACAGGGAATAGCAATCAGCCCCAGCATTTT. This gives the protein CASSRVTGNSNQPQHF.

The rearrangement joins TRBV11-2 to TRBJ1-2, with D uncertain. Per germline, CDR1 SGHAT and CDR2 FQNNGV. The CDR3 loop spans 14 amino acids. The V end lost 1 base, the J end lost 3 bases, and 9 bases lay between the germline ends. The CDR3 reads CASSLVGGDYGYTF. Written as DNA, the CDR3 is TGTGCCAGCAGCTTAGTCGGAGGTGACTATGGCTACACCTTC. The variable domain in full, completed from reference TRBV11-2 and TRBJ1-2, reads EAGVAQSPRYKIIEKRQSVAFWCNPISGHATLYWYQQILGQGPKLLIQFQNNGVVDDSQLPKDRFSAERLKGVDSTLKIQPAKLEDSAVYLCASSLVGGDYGYTFGSGTRLTVV.